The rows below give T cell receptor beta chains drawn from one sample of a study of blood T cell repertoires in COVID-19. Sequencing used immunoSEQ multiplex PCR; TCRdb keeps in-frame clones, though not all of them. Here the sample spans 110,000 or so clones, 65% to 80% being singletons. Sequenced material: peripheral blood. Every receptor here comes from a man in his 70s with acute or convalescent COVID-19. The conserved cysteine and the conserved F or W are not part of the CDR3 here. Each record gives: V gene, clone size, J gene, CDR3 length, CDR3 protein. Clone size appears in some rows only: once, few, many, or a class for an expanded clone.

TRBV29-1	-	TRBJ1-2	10	SVGGHNHGYT
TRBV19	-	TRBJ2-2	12	ASRTRLNTGELF
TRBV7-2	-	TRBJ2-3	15	ASSRDRGATITDTQY
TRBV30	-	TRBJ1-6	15	AWSVRIGGFLNSPLH
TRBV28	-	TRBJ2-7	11	ASRGQGSYEQY
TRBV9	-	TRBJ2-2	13	ASSFSGSDTGELF
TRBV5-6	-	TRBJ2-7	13	ASSRGFDRAYEQY
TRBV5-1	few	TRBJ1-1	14	ASRFFDRAGRTEAF
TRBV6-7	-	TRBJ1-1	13	ASSPPAPENTEAF
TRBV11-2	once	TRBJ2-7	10	ASSLQGGEQY
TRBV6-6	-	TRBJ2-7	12	ASSYEGQTYEQY
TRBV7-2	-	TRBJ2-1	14	ASSSRLAGEGNEQF
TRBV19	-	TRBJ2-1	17	ASSIEQGVGYGLYNEQF
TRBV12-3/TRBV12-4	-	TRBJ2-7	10	ASSPGLYEQY
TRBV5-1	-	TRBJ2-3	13	ASSLQGGQADTQY
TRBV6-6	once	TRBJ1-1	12	ASKTLEGNTEAF
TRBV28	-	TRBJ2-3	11	ASSLPTKYTQY
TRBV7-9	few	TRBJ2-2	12	ASLRDSNTGELF
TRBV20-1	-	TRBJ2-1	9	SASLLNEQF
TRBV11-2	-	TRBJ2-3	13	ASTGLAGGTDTQY
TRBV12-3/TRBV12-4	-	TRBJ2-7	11	ASRLGRLGEQY
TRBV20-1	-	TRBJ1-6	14	SASLRGRAESSPLH
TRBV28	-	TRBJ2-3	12	ASMRRVGTDTQY
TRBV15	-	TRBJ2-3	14	ATSRVGGLSTDTQY
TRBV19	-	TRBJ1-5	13	ASSIGRMGNQPQH
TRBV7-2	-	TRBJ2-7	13	ASSSHGGDTYEQY
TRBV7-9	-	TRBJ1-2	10	ASSPRDSSYT
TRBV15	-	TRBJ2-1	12	ATSPGQGYNEQF
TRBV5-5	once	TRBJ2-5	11	ASSLTGGETQY
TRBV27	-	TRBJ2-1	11	ASSLRQVNEQF
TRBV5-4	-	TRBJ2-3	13	ASSFQGLATDTQY
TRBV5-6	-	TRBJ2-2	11	ASSLASAGELF
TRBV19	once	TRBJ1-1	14	ASSISLDRMNTEAF
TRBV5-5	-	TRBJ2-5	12	ASSLGTSEETQY
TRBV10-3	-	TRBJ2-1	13	AISRTSGGLNEQF
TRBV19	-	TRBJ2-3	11	ASSIGLADTQY
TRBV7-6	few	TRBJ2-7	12	ASSLAGGPEEQY
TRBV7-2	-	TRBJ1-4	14	ASSLAIATTNEKLF
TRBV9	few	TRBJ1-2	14	ASSVAWDSAVYGYT
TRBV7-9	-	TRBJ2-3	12	ASRTGTGTDTQY
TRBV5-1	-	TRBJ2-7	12	ASSDRTGPYEQY
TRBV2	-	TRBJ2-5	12	ASSGQGGRETQY
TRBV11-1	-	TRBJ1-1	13	ASSLGRSMNTEAF
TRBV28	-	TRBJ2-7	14	ASSPMGTGGSYEQY
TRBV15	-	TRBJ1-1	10	ATSRDSGEAF
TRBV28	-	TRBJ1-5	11	ASLGSTNQPQH
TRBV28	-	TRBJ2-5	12	ASSLSDSPETQY
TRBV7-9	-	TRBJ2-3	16	ASSVGGASGRFTDTQY
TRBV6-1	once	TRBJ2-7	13	ASSEGWDSTYEQY
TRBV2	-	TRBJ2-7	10	ASTRQADEQY
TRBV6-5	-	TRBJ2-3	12	ASRLTSGADTQY
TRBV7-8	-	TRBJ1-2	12	ASSFRDRGKGYT
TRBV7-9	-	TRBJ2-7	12	ASNPWGTQGEQY
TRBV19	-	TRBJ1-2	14	ASSNGQGPENYGYT
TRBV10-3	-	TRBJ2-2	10	ATGGDTGELF